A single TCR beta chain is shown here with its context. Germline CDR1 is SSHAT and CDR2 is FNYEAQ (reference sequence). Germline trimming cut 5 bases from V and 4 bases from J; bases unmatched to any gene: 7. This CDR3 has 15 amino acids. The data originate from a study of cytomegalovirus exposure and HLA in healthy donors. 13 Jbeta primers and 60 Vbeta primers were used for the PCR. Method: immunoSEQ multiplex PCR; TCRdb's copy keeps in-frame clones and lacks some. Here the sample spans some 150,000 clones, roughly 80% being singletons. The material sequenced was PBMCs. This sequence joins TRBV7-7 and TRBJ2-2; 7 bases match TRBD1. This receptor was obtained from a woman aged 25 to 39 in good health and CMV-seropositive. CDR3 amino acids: CASSREGALTGELFF. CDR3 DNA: TGTGCCAGCAGCAGAGAGGGGGCTCTCACCGGGGAGCTGTTTTTT. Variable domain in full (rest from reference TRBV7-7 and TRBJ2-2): GAGVSQSPRYKVTKRGQDVTLRCDPISSHATLYWYQQALGQGPEFLTYFNYEAQPDKSGLPSDRFSAERPEGSISTLTIQRTEQRDSAMYRCASSREGALTGELFFGEGSRLTVL.